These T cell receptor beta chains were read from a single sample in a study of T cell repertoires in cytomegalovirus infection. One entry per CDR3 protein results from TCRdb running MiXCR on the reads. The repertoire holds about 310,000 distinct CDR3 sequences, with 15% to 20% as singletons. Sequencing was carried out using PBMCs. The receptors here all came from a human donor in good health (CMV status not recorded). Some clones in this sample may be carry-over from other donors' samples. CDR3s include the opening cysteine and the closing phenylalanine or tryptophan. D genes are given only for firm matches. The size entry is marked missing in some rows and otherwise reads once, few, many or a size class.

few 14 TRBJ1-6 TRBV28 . CASTMGHNNSPLHF TGTGCCAGCACCATGGGACATAATAATTCACCCCTCCACTTT
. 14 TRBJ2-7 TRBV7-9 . CASSSSYLTYEQYF TGTGCCAGCAGCTCCAGCTATTTAACCTACGAGCAGTACTTC
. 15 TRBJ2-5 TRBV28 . CASSLTSTYQETQYF TGTGCCAGCAGTTTAACCTCGACATATCAAGAGACCCAGTACTTC
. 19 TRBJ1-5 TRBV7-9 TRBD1 CASSLAGDRGAGLNQPQHF TGTGCCAGCAGCTTAGCGGGGGACAGGGGAGCGGGGCTAAATCAGCCCCAGCATTTT
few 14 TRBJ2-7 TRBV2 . CASSAAGKSYEQYF TGTGCCAGCAGTGCCGCAGGGAAGTCCTACGAGCAGTACTTC
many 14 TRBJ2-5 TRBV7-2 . CASSPTGFQETQYF TGTGCCAGCAGCCCAACAGGGTTCCAAGAGACCCAGTACTTC
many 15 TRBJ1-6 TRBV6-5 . CASSYSGIYNSPLHF TGTGCCAGCAGTTACTCCGGGATCTATAATTCACCCCTCCACTTT
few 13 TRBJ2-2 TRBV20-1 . CSAPNTGTGELFF TGCAGTGCTCCAAACACCGGGACCGGGGAGCTGTTTTTT
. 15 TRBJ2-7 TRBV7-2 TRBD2 CASSLGAGEAYEQYF TGTGCCAGCAGCTTAGGGGCGGGGGAAGCCTACGAGCAGTACTTC
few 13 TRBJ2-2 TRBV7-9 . CASSSRVAGELFF TGTGCCAGCAGCAGCAGGGTCGCCGGGGAGCTGTTTTTT
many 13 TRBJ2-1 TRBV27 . CASSFQSGGEQFF TGTGCCAGCAGTTTCCAGTCGGGTGGGGAGCAGTTCTTC
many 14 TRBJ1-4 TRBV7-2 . CASSLERLNEKLFF TGTGCCAGCAGCTTAGAACGGCTTAATGAAAAACTGTTTTTT
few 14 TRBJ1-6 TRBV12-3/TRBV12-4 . CASGLGGGNSPLHF TGTGCCAGCGGACTAGGCGGGGGGAATTCACCCCTCCACTTT
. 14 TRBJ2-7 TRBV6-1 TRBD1 CASSRTGAVYEQYF TGTGCCAGCAGTAGGACAGGGGCCGTTTACGAGCAGTACTTC
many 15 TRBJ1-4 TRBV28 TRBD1 CASSVTQGENEKLFF TGTGCCAGCAGTGTAACACAGGGGGAGAATGAAAAACTGTTTTTT
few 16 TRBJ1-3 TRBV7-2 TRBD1 CASSKDRPLSGNTIYF TGTGCCAGCAGCAAGGACAGGCCTCTCTCTGGAAACACCATATATTTT
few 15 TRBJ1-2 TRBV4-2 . CASSQGASGPHGYTF TGTGCCAGCAGCCAAGGGGCCAGCGGTCCACATGGCTACACCTTC
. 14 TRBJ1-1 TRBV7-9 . CASSTGPTEPEAFF TGTGCCAGCAGCACTGGCCCGACGGAGCCTGAAGCTTTCTTT
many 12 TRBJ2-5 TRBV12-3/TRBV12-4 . CASSSNRETQYF TGTGCCAGCAGCTCAAATCGAGAGACCCAGTACTTC
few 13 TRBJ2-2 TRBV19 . CASSVGYTGELFF TGTGCCAGTAGTGTGGGGTACACCGGGGAGCTGTTTTTT
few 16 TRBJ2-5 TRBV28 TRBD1 CASSAATTGDQETQYF TGTGCCAGCAGTGCCGCAACGACAGGGGACCAAGAGACCCAGTACTTC
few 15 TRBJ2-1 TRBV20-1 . CSAPPADSFGNEQFF TGCAGTGCTCCCCCAGCGGATAGCTTTGGCAATGAGCAGTTCTTC
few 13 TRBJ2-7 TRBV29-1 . CSVNQGPVGGQYF TGCAGCGTAAACCAGGGACCAGTAGGCGGGCAGTACTTC
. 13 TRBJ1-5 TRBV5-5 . CASSITGNQPQHF TGTGCCAGCAGCATAACAGGGAACCAGCCCCAGCATTTT
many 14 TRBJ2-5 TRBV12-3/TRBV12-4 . CASSRRVGQETQYF TGTGCCAGCAGCCGAAGGGTGGGCCAAGAGACCCAGTACTTC
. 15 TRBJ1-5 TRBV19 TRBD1 CASSPMTGTRQPQHF TGTGCCAGTAGTCCGATGACAGGGACGCGTCAGCCCCAGCATTTT
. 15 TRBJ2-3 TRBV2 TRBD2 CACNEASGYTDTQYF TGTGCCTGTAATGAGGCTAGCGGGTACACAGATACGCAGTATTTT
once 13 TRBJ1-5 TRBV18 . CASSRQENQPQHF TGTGCCAGCTCGCGGCAGGAAAATCAGCCCCAGCATTTT
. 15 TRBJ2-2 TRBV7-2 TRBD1 CASSGTGGSTGELFF TGTGCCAGCAGCGGGACAGGGGGCAGCACCGGGGAGCTGTTTTTT
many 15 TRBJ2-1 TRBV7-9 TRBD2 CASSEGLAGGNEQFF TGTGCCAGCAGCGAGGGACTAGCGGGGGGGAATGAGCAGTTCTTC
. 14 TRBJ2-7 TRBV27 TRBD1 CASSYLGTGAEQYF TGTGCCAGCAGTTATTTAGGGACAGGGGCCGAGCAGTACTTC
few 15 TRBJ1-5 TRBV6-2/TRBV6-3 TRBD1 CASSSTGGNNQPQHF TGTGCCAGCAGTTCGACAGGGGGAAACAATCAGCCCCAGCATTTT
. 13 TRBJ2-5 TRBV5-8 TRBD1 CASSKGQQETQYF TGTGCCAGCAGCAAGGGACAGCAAGAGACCCAGTACTTC
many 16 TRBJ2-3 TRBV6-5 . CASSYSYVRDADTQYF TGTGCCAGCAGTTACTCGTATGTCAGGGACGCAGATACGCAGTATTTT
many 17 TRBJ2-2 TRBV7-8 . CASSLESFGGAAGELFF TGTGCCAGCAGCTTAGAGTCGTTCGGAGGGGCGGCCGGGGAGCTGTTTTTT
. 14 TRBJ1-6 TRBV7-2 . CASSFTGNNSPLHF TGTGCCAGCAGCTTTACAGGGAACAATTCACCCCTCCACTTT
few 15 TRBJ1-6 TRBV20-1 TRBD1 CSARPGTGNNSPLHF TGCAGTGCTAGACCCGGGACAGGGAATAATTCACCCCTCCACTTT
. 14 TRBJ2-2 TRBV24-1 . CATSDLSQTGELFF TGTGCCACCAGTGATTTATCTCAAACCGGGGAGCTGTTTTTT
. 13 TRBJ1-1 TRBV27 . CASSSGRSTEAFF TGTGCCAGCAGTTCTGGTAGGAGCACTGAAGCTTTCTTT
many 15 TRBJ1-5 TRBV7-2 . CASSRSGHPGEPQHF TGTGCCAGCAGCCGAAGCGGCCACCCCGGGGAGCCCCAGCATTTT
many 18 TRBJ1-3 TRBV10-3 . CAISDLGLSGPWGNTIYF TGTGCCATCAGTGATTTGGGTTTGAGCGGTCCTTGGGGAAACACCATATATTTT
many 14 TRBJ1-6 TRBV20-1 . CSADETYDNSPLHF TGCAGTGCTGACGAGACATACGATAATTCACCCCTCCACTTT
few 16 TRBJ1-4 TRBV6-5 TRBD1 CASSYASRTGDEKLFF TGTGCCAGCAGTTACGCTTCTCGGACAGGGGATGAAAAACTGTTTTTT